What follows are 31 T cell receptor beta chains derived from one specimen sequenced in a study of cytomegalovirus exposure and HLA in healthy donors (dated by TCRdb to the late 2010s). Preparation of the library involved the immunoSEQ multiplex PCR assay. For the multiplex PCR, a mixture combining 60 forward primers for TCR Vbeta segments and 13 reverse primers for TCR Jbeta segments was used. TCRdb re-hosts the immuneACCESS table, in-frame sequences only. Its copies lack some clones; in the studies checked, an unresolved V gene accounts for under half of them, and the cause for the rest is not known. The sample yields 150,000 to 200,000 clones; over 60% were counted once. The ten largest clones take up about 1% of the sample. The sequenced sample was PBMCs. The receptor source for this set is a woman aged 45 to 65 in good health and CMV-seropositive.

The chain combines TRBV2 with TRBJ1-2; D is ambiguous. The CDR3 covers 15 residues. V lost 3 bases to trimming and J lost 8 bases, with 19 bases between them. Germline V gives CDR1 SNHLY, CDR2 FYNNEI. CDR3 sequence (DNA): TGTGCCAGCAGTGAGGTAGCGGTCTCCTTTGGGGGCTACACCTTC. This translates into CASSEVAVSFGGYTF.

The rearrangement uses TRBV7-2 and TRBJ2-3; TRBD1 matches at 7 bases. Germline lookup yields CDR1 SGHTA and CDR2 FQGNSA. The V and J ends lost 5 bases and 2 bases, in that order; junction bases with no gene match: 10. The CDR3 has 16 residues. CDR3 DNA sequence: TGTGCCAGCAGCCCGACAGGGTGGGGCCCCACAGATACGCAGTATTTT. The encoded protein is CASSPTGWGPTDTQYF.

The rearrangement links TRBV9 to TRBJ2-3; D might be TRBD2 (6 bases). Trimming cost V 3 bases and J 3 bases, with 20 bases left between them. CDR3 size: 17 residues. Germline V gene sequence: CDR1 SGDLS, CDR2 YYNGEE. CDR3 DNA sequence: TGTGCCAGCAGCGCCCACGTACGGAGTCGGGGGACAGATACGCAGTATTTT. Protein product: CASSAHVRSRGTDTQYF.

This clone turned up a few times. V gene TRBV28 combines with J gene TRBJ1-4; D is possibly TRBD1 (6 bases). Germline V gives CDR1 MDHEN, CDR2 SYDVKM. Between the trimmed V and J ends, which lost 6 bases and 2 bases, there was a span of 10 bases. This CDR3 spans 14 amino acids. CDR3 loop: CASSRQATNEKLFF. For the CDR3, the DNA is TGTGCCAGCAGCCGACAGGCGACTAATGAAAAACTGTTTTTT.

This clone was counted many times. J is TRBJ1-5 and V is TRBV28, with D perhaps matching TRBD1 (5 bases). Germline V CDR1 and CDR2: MDHEN, SYDVKM. V lost 8 bases, J lost 7 bases, and 18 bases lay in between. The CDR3 length is 14 residues. The CDR3 DNA sequence: TGTGCCAGCTCTCTTGGAGGGGCTGGGCAGCCCCAGCATTTT. Protein: CASSLGGAGQPQHF.

The genes are TRBV7-9 and TRBJ1-1; a weak D match, TRBD1 (5 bases). V was cut by 0 bases and J by 1 base, with 9 bases left in between. The germline gives CDR1 SEHNR, CDR2 FQNEAQ (reference sequence). This CDR3 is built from 15 residues. Here the CDR3 reads CASSLARGPNTEAFF. CDR3 DNA sequence: TGTGCCAGCAGCTTAGCAAGGGGTCCGAACACTGAAGCTTTCTTT.

The chain uses TRBV19 and TRBJ2-3, with TRBD1 matching over 9 bases. Germline V gene data show CDR1 as LNHDA and CDR2 as SQIVND (reference sequence). The V gene end was trimmed by 6 bases and the J gene end by 1 base; junction bases not matched to a gene: 14. The CDR3 is 18 amino acids. CDR3 sequence reads: CASRDKQGATSGTDTQYF. Written as DNA, the CDR3 is TGTGCCAGTAGGGACAAACAGGGGGCCACTTCCGGCACAGATACGCAGTATTTT.

The chain couples TRBV6-1 to TRBJ2-3; no clear D. Germline lookup yields CDR1 MNHNS and CDR2 SASEGT. Trimming shortened V by 3 bases and J by 0 bases, and 10 bases separated the two germline ends. The CDR3 length is 15 residues. CDR3 in DNA: TGTGCCAGCAGTGACAGGCCTCGAAGCACAGATACGCAGTATTTT. It translates to CASSDRPRSTDTQYF.

This chain connects TRBV18 to TRBJ1-2; D unresolved. Trimming took 3 bases from V and 2 from J, leaving 7 bases between them. There are 13 residues in the CDR3. CDR1 KGHSH and CDR2 LQKENI come from the germline V gene. DNA for the CDR3: TGTGCCAGCTCACCCGACAAGAACTATGGCTACACCTTC. As protein: CASSPDKNYGYTF. Supplemented by reference TRBV18 and TRBJ1-2, the full variable domain reads NAGVMQNPRHLVRRRGQEARLRCSPMKGHSHVYWYRQLPEEGLKFMVYLQKENIIDESGMPKERFSAEFPKEGPSILRIQQVVRGDSAAYFCASSPDKNYGYTFGSGTRLTVV.

The rearrangement joins TRBV7-6 to TRBJ2-7, with a possible D match to TRBD1 (6 bases). The CDR3 extends over 16 amino acids. Trimming took off 2 bases at V and 5 bases at J, with 19 bases between the two ends. Germline loops: CDR1 SGHVS, CDR2 FNYEAQ. CDR3 region: CASSLWDTGRVNEQYF. As DNA, the CDR3 is TGTGCCAGCAGCTTATGGGACACAGGCAGGGTTAACGAGCAGTACTTC.

The rearrangement links TRBV7-2 to TRBJ1-4, with D possibly matching TRBD1 (6 bases). The CDR3 is 14 residues long. Germline V CDR1 and CDR2: SGHTA, FQGNSA. Between the trimmed V and J ends, which lost 3 bases and 3 bases, there was a span of 8 bases. CDR3 nucleotide sequence: TGTGCCAGCAGCTTTCAGGGGTCTAATGAAAAACTGTTTTTT. Translated: CASSFQGSNEKLFF.

V is TRBV19 and J is TRBJ2-5; 10 bases map to TRBD2. V was clipped by 4 bases and J by 2 bases; unmatched bases: 7. The CDR3 consists of 16 residues. Germline CDR1 LNHDA, CDR2 SQIVND (reference sequence). The CDR3 is CASSKRASGGQETQYF. CDR3 nucleotides: TGTGCCAGTAGTAAGAGGGCTAGCGGGGGACAAGAGACCCAGTACTTC.

This clone was counted a single time. This chain links TRBV4-3 with TRBJ2-1, with D possibly being TRBD2 (7 bases). The germline V gene encodes CDR1 LGHNA and CDR2 YSLEER. This CDR3 contains 19 residues. V was shortened by 1 base and J by 1 base, with 20 bases between the two germline ends. The CDR3 reads CASSQGLGGPFRSYNEQFF. The CDR3 nucleotides read TGCGCCAGCAGCCAAGGGTTGGGGGGGCCGTTTCGGTCCTACAATGAGCAGTTCTTC.

This clone was observed a few times. The CDR3 nucleotides are TGTGCCAGCAGTTTGCGGGGGGCCCTCCCCCCTAACACTGAAGCTTTCTTT. This sequence encodes CASSLRGALPPNTEAFF. V and J are TRBV28 and TRBJ1-1, with D possibly being TRBD1 (6 bases). This CDR3 region has 17 residues. Trimming stripped 3 bases from V and 2 bases from J, with 19 bases between. Germline-derived CDR1 and CDR2 are MDHEN and SYDVKM.

This clone was picked up a small number of times. The chain combines TRBV25-1 with TRBJ2-2; D is uncertain. The CDR3 has 16 amino acids. CDR1 and CDR2 (germline): MGHDK, SYGVNS. V lost 3 bases to trimming and J lost 4 bases, with 15 bases between them. The DNA of the CDR3 is TGTGCCAGCAGTGAGCAGTCTTTTGGCGGCACCGGGGAGCTGTTTTTT. Translating it yields CASSEQSFGGTGELFF.

This sequence joins TRBV12-1 and TRBJ2-2; the table's D call, TRBD1, has no DNA check behind it. TRBV12-1 is annotated as a pseudogene. This CDR3 spans 17 amino acids. CDR3 nucleotides: TGTGCCAGCAGCTTTCGTGGACAGGGGACGAAGACCGGGGAGCTGTTTTTT. It yields the protein CASSFRGQGTKTGELFF.

The rearrangement joins TRBV6-5 to TRBJ1-2; possibly TRBD1 for D (5 bases). This CDR3 contains 16 residues. With 0 bases removed from V and 3 bases from J, the gap between germline ends came to 14 bases. Per the germline V gene, CDR1 is MNHEY and CDR2 is SVGAGI. CDR3 in amino acids: CASSYSGGRAHYGYTF. Here the CDR3 DNA reads TGTGCCAGCAGTTACTCGGGTGGCAGGGCCCACTATGGCTACACCTTC.

This clone showed up just a few times. The chain employs TRBV6-1 and TRBJ1-2; 7 nucleotides align to TRBD1. Looked up from germline, CDR1 is MNHNS and CDR2 is SASEGT. J gave up 8 bases and V 3 bases, and 6 bases lay outside the gene matches. CDR3 length: 13 amino acids. CDR3 coding DNA: TGTGCCAGCAGTGACCCGACAGGGCGAGGCTACACCTTC. Translation: CASSDPTGRGYTF.

V is TRBV28 and J is TRBJ2-6, with D unclear. Germline V gene data show CDR1 as MDHEN and CDR2 as SYDVKM. CDR3 size: 18 residues. Trimming shortened V by 3 bases and J by 0 bases, and 15 bases separated the two germline ends. The CDR3 reads CASSFRSGKRSGANVLTF. Written as DNA, the CDR3 is TGTGCCAGCAGTTTTCGTTCGGGTAAACGCTCTGGGGCCAACGTCCTGACTTTC.

This sequence joins TRBV29-1 and TRBJ2-7, with unresolved D. V lost 4 bases, J lost 0 bases, and 7 bases lay in between. The CDR3 sequence is 12 residues long. Germline values: CDR1 SQVTM, CDR2 ANQGSEA. The CDR3 DNA sequence: TGCAGCGTTGGGCAGAACTCCTACGAGCAGTACTTC. This gives the protein CSVGQNSYEQYF.

This clone has a single count. The chain employs TRBV7-2 and TRBJ1-3; 9 bases are a match to TRBD1. Germline trimming cut 5 bases from V and 3 bases from J; bases unmatched to any gene: 8. Looked up from germline, CDR1 is SGHTA and CDR2 is FQGNSA. This CDR3 is built from 16 residues. The CDR3 is CASSRWDRADGNTIYF. CDR3 coding DNA: TGTGCCAGCAGCCGGTGGGACAGGGCCGATGGAAACACCATATATTTT.

This clone was seen only once. The chain has TRBV7-2 and TRBJ1-4; TRBD1 agrees at 8 bases. Germline CDR1 and CDR2: SGHTA and FQGNSA. V lost 5 bases and J lost 0; bases outside the gene matches: 2. The CDR3 covers 15 residues. CDR3: CASSKQGATNEKLFF. The CDR3 DNA is TGTGCCAGCAGCAAACAGGGGGCAACTAATGAAAAACTGTTTTTT.

In this sample, this clone turned up a few times. V usage is TRBV19 and J usage is TRBJ2-4; TRBD1 matches at 9 bases. CDR3 length: 15 residues. CDR1 and CDR2 (germline): LNHDA, SQIVND (reference sequence). V shed 2 bases, J shed 6 bases, and the junction held 5 bases outside the gene matches. CDR3 in amino acids: CASSIRDRETNIQYF. CDR3 DNA: TGTGCCAGTAGTATACGGGACAGGGAAACAAACATTCAGTACTTC.

The chain couples TRBV7-2 to TRBJ1-2, with D perhaps TRBD1 (5 bases). The germline V gene has CDR1 SGHTA and CDR2 FQGNSA. The CDR3 loop spans 15 amino acids. Between the trimmed V and J ends, which lost 2 bases and 4 bases, there was a span of 14 bases. The CDR3 sequence: CASSLYPGGIYGYTF. The DNA for the CDR3 is TGTGCCAGCAGCTTATATCCGGGGGGGATCTATGGCTACACCTTC. The whole variable domain, filled in from reference TRBV7-2 and TRBJ1-2, reads GAGVSQSPSNKVTEKGKDVELRCDPISGHTALYWYRQSLGQGLEFLIYFQGNSAPDKSGLPSDRFSAERTGGSVSTLTIQRTQQEDSAVYLCASSLYPGGIYGYTFGSGTRLTVV.

This clone has only a few counts. This chain connects TRBV4-1 to TRBJ1-1; D unresolved. This CDR3 is 18 amino acids long. In germline, CDR1 is MGHRA, CDR2 YSYEKL. Trimming shortened V by 1 base and J by 0 bases, and 18 bases separated the two germline ends. This CDR3 reads CASSQAVGQTSLNTEAFF. CDR3 DNA sequence: TGCGCCAGCAGCCAAGCGGTGGGCCAGACTAGCCTGAACACTGAAGCTTTCTTT.

J is TRBJ2-2 and V is TRBV11-2; 8 bases fit TRBD2. Per germline, CDR1 SGHAT and CDR2 FQNNGV. The CDR3 is 15 amino acids. With 3 bases clipped from V and 1 base from J, the junction kept 1 base outside the gene matches. CDR3 sequence reads: CASSLLAGNTGELFF. As DNA, the CDR3 is TGTGCCAGCAGCTTGCTAGCGGGGAACACCGGGGAGCTGTTTTTT. Drawing the rest from reference TRBV11-2 and TRBJ2-2, the complete variable domain is EAGVAQSPRYKIIEKRQSVAFWCNPISGHATLYWYQQILGQGPKLLIQFQNNGVVDDSQLPKDRFSAERLKGVDSTLKIQPAKLEDSAVYLCASSLLAGNTGELFFGEGSRLTVL.

The rearrangement links TRBV5-6 to TRBJ2-5; D remains ambiguous. V gave up 1 base and J gave up 3 bases, with 13 bases separating them. Germline V CDR1 and CDR2: SGHDT, YYEEEE. The CDR3 covers 15 residues. In nucleotides, the CDR3 is TGTGCCAGCAGCTTGTATTCGACATCAGAAGAGACCCAGTACTTC. Its translation is CASSLYSTSEETQYF.

This chain connects TRBV18 to TRBJ2-7; 11 bases match TRBD2. V was clipped by 3 bases and J by 3 bases; unmatched bases: 7. The CDR3 is made up of 16 amino acids. Germline assignment: CDR1 KGHSH and CDR2 LQKENI. The CDR3 nucleotides are TGTGCCAGCTCACCGTCTAGTACTAGCGGGGGCTACGAGCAGTACTTC. Amino acid sequence: CASSPSSTSGGYEQYF.

The rearrangement links TRBV6-6 to TRBJ1-6; 10 bases match TRBD1. From germline, CDR1 is MNHNY and CDR2 SVGAGI (reference sequence). With V trimmed by 6 bases and J by 9 bases, 8 bases remained unmatched. The CDR3 has 15 residues. Written as DNA, the CDR3 is TGTGCCAGCAGGACGGGACAGGGGAATAGTTCACCCCTCCACTTT. Its translation is CASRTGQGNSSPLHF.

This chain uses TRBV28 with TRBJ2-2, with 11 bases matching TRBD2. Germline V gene data show CDR1 as MDHEN and CDR2 as SYDVKM. The CDR3 runs to 14 residues. V lost 10 bases to trimming and J lost 6 bases; unmatched junction nucleotides: 7. The CDR3 bases are TGTGCCACCAGACTAGCGGGGTGGTCCGGGGAGCTGTTTTTT. Translated: CATRLAGWSGELFF.

The rearrangement uses TRBV2 and TRBJ2-3; 8 bases align to TRBD2. After removal of 10 bases from V and 1 base from J, the junction contained 4 bases not matched to a gene. Germline lookup yields CDR1 SNHLY and CDR2 FYNNEI. The CDR3 has 13 residues. The CDR3 here is CATLAGGTDTQYF. The DNA for the CDR3 is TGTGCCACGCTAGCGGGCGGCACAGATACGCAGTATTTT.